This T cell receptor beta chain was retrieved from a study of blood T cell repertoires in COVID-19. In the original processing: The assay estimated nucleated cells by amplifying reference gene primers. Generated by immunoSEQ multiplex PCR, the TCRdb table keeps only in-frame clones and is missing some. V and J calls and clone size are those listed in that table; D and trimming were worked out from the DNA. The data show 120,000 or so clones, 82% seen once. The germline V and J ends were trimmed by 0 bases and 8 bases, with 9 bases remaining between them. The CDR3 extends over 13 amino acids. Per germline, CDR1 SNHLY and CDR2 FYNNEI.

This receptor was obtained from a human donor in a cohort sampled during active COVID-19. The rearrangement joins TRBV2 to TRBJ2-3; D unresolved. Input material: peripheral blood. CDR3 protein: CASSEARIGTQYF. In nucleotides, the CDR3 is TGTGCCAGCAGTGAAGCGCGAATCGGTACGCAGTATTTT.